Shown below are 4 T cell receptor beta chains from a single sample sequenced in a study of T cells of healthy individuals (dated by TCRdb to 2017 to 2018). Library generation was performed with 5' RACE. The sequencing machine was an Illumina MiSeq. The public reads were run again by TCRdb, first through fastp at Q25 and then through MiXCR, and only productive beta chains were kept. CDR3 protein duplicates are merged, each entry listing the most common genes and DNA. The sample table holds about 96,000 distinct CDR3 sequences, of which approximately 16% were seen once. More than 5.5% of the sample is held by the ten biggest clonotypes. These TCRs come from a human donor in good health.

This clonotype came up many times. In DNA form, the CDR3 reads TGTGCCAGCAGCCAAAACGCCGTAAGGTACGAGCAGTACTTC. Its translation: CASSQNAVRYEQYF. The gene calls are TRBV3-1 and TRBJ2-7, with D hard to call. The CDR3 consists of 14 residues. The V end was cut by 2 bases, the J end by 4 bases, with 12 bases between. Germline-derived CDR1 and CDR2 are LGHDT and YNNKEL (reference sequence).

This clonotype was detected many times. V is TRBV7-9 and J is TRBJ2-1, with TRBD2 as a possible D gene (5 bases). CDR3 length: 13 residues. From germline, CDR1 is SEHNR and CDR2 FQNEAQ (reference sequence). V was pared by 5 bases and J by 4 bases, with 9 bases between. This CDR3 is CASSPRTYNEQFF. CDR3 DNA sequence: TGTGCCAGCAGCCCTCGGACTTACAATGAGCAGTTCTTC.

This clonotype was counted between two and nine times. V is TRBV4-2 and J is TRBJ1-4; no clear D. Germline-derived CDR1 and CDR2 are LGHNA and YNFKEQ. The CDR3 has 15 amino acids. Trimming removed 3 bases from V and 5 bases from J, with 13 bases in between. CDR3 nucleotides: TGTGCCAGCAGCCAGGTTTACGGCCGAAATGAAAAACTGTTTTTT. Translation gives CASSQVYGRNEKLFF.

This clonotype has a handful of counts. The chain uses TRBV5-5 and TRBJ2-5; no definite D call. The CDR3 covers 17 residues. Germline CDR1 is SGHKS and CDR2 is YYEKEE (reference sequence). The germline V and J ends were trimmed by 0 bases and 1 base, with 16 bases remaining between them. The CDR3 is CASSLVPAEKVQETQYF. CDR3 DNA sequence: TGTGCCAGCAGCTTGGTACCCGCCGAAAAAGTCCAAGAGACCCAGTACTTC.